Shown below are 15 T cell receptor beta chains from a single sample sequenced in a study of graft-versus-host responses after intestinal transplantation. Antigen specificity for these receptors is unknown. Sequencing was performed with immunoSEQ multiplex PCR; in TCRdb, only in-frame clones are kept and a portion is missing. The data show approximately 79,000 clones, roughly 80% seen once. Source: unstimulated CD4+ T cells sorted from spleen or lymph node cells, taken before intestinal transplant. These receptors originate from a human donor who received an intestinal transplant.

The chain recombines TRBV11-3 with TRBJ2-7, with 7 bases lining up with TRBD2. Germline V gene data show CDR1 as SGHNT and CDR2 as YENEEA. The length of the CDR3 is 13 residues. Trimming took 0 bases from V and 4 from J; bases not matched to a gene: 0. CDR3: CASSLEGGYEQYF. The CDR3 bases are TGTGCCAGCAGCTTAGAGGGAGGGTACGAGCAGTACTTC.

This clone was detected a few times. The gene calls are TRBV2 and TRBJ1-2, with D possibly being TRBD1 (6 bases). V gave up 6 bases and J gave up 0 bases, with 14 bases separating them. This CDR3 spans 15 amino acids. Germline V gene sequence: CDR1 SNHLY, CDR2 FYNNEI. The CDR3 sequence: CASSGQFRSNYGYTF. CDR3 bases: TGTGCCAGCAGCGGACAGTTCAGGTCTAACTATGGCTACACCTTC.

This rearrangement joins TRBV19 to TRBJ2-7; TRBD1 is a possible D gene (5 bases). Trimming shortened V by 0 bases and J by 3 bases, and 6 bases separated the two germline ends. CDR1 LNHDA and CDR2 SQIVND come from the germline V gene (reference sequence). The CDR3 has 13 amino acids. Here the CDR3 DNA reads TGTGCCAGTAGTATAGATGACAGCTACGAGCAGTACTTC. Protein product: CASSIDDSYEQYF.

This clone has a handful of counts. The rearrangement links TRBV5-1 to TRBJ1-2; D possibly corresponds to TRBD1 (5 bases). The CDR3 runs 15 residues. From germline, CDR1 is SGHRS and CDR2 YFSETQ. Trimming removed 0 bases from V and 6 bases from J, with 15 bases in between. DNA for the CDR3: TGCGCCAGCAGCTTGGTGCGCCAGGGTGAGAATGGCTACACCTTC. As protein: CASSLVRQGENGYTF.

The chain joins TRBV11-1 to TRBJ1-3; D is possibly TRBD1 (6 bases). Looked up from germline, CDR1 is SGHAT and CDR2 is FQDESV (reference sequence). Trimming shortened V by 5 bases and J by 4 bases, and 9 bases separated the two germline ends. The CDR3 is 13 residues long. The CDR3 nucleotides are TGTGCCAGCAGCCAGGACAGAGGAAACACCATATATTTT. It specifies CASSQDRGNTIYF. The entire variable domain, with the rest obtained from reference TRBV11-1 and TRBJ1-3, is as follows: EAEVAQSPRYKITEKSQAVAFWCDPISGHATLYWYRQILGQGPELLVQFQDESVVDDSQLPKDRFSAERLKGVDSTLKIQPAELGDSAMYLCASSQDRGNTIYFGEGSWLTVV.

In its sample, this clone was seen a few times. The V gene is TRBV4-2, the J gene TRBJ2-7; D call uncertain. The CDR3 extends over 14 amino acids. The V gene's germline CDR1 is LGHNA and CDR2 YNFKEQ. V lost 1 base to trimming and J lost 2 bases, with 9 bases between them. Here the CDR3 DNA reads TGTGCCAGCAGCCAAGCTCCCCTAACCTACGAGCAGTACTTC. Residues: CASSQAPLTYEQYF.

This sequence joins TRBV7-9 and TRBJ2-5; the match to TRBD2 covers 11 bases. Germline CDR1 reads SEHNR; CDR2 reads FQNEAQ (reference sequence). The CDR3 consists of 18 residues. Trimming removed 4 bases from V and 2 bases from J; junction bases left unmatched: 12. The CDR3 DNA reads TGTGCCAGCAGCTCTACCAGCTGGGCTAGCGGGGGGCAAGAGACCCAGTACTTC. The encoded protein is CASSSTSWASGGQETQYF. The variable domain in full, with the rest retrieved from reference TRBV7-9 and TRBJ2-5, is DTGVSQNPRHKITKRGQNVTFRCDPISEHNRLYWYRQTLGQGPEFLTYFQNEAQLEKSRLLSDRFSAERPKGSFSTLEIQRTEQGDSAMYLCASSSTSWASGGQETQYFGPGTRLLVL.

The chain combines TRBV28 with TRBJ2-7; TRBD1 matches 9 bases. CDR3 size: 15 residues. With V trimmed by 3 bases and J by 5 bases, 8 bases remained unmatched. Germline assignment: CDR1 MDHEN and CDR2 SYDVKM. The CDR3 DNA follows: TGTGCCAGCAGTTTGGGAGGGACAGGGCCCCACGAGCAGTACTTC. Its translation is CASSLGGTGPHEQYF.

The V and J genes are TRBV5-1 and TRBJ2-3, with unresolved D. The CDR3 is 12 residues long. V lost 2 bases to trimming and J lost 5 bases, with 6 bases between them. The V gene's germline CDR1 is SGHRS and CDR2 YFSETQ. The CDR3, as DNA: TGCGCCAGCAGCTTACCGGGAGATACGCAGTATTTT. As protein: CASSLPGDTQYF.

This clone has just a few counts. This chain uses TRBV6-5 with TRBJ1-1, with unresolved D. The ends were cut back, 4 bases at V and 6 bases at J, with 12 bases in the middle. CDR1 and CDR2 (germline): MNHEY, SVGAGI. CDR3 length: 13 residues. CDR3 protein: CASSSVFLSEAFF. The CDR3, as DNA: TGTGCCAGCAGTTCAGTCTTTTTGTCTGAAGCTTTCTTT.

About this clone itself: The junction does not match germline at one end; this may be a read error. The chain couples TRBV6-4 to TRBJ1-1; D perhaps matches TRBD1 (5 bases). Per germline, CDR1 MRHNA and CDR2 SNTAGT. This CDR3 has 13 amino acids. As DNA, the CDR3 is TGTGCCAGCAGTGGACAGTTAAACACTAAAGCTTTCTTT. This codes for CASSGQLNTKAFF.

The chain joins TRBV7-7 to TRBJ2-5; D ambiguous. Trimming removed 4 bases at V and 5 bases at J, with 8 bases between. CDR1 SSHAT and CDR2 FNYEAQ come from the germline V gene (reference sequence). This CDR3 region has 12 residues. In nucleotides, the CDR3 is TGTGCCAGCAGCTCAAAGCTGGAGACCCAGTACTTC. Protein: CASSSKLETQYF.

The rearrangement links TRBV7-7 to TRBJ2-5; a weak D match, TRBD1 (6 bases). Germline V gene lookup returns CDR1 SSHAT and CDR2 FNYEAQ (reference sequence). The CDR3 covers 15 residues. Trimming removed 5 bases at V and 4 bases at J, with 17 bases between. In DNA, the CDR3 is TGTGCCAGCAGCCGAAGTTTGGGCAGGGGAGAGACCCAGTACTTC. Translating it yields CASSRSLGRGETQYF.

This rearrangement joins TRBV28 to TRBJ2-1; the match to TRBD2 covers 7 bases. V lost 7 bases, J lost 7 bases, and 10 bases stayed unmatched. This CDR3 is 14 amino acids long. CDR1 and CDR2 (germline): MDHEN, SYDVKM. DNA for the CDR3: TGTGCCAGCACCCCGACCGGGAGGAGTAATGAGCAGTTCTTC. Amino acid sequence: CASTPTGRSNEQFF.

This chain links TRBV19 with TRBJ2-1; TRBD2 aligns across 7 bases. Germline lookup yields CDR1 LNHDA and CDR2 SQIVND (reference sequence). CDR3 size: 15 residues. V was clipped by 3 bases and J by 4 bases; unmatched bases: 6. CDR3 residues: CASSIGGRIYNEQFF. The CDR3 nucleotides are TGTGCCAGTAGTATCGGGGGGAGGATATACAATGAGCAGTTCTTC. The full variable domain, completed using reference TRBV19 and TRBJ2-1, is DGGITQSPKYLFRKEGQNVTLSCEQNLNHDAMYWYRQDPGQGLRLIYYSQIVNDFQKGDIAEGYSVSREKKESFPLTVTSAQKNPTAFYLCASSIGGRIYNEQFFGPGTRLTVL.